The rows below give T cell receptor beta chains drawn from one sample of a study of spatial heterogeneity in lung cancer. TCRdb independently ran MiXCR on the 5' RACE reads; one entry per CDR3 protein. The sample carries more than 20,000 distinct CDR3 sequences, 5% to 7.5% recorded once. The input for sequencing was lung tumor tissue, taken at surgery. The source is a male donor with early-stage non-small cell lung cancer. Both conserved end residues are trimmed from each CDR3.

j_gene | len | v_gene | CDR3aa
TRBJ2-3 | 14 | TRBV14 | ASSQDQAAEGDTQY
TRBJ2-2 | 14 | TRBV5-6 | ASRYTGTRNTGELF
TRBJ2-7 | 11 | TRBV24-1 | ATSGDKAYEQY
TRBJ1-3 | 12 | TRBV6-1 | ASTRGLSGNTIY
TRBJ1-1 | 12 | TRBV5-1 | ASFSGTGGTEAF
TRBJ2-3 | 12 | TRBV5-1 | ASRRAVSTDTQY
TRBJ2-1 | 12 | TRBV5-1 | ASSPSPTGSEQF
TRBJ1-3 | 14 | TRBV18 | ASSPRTGVSGNTIY
TRBJ2-1 | 10 | TRBV5-4 | ASSSKRAEQF
TRBJ1-2 | 15 | TRBV21-1 | ASSKGYRGRENYGYT
TRBJ2-5 | 12 | TRBV12-3/TRBV12-4 | ASSPDQAQETQY
TRBJ2-2 | 11 | TRBV7-8 | ASRSGNTGELF
TRBJ2-7 | 12 | TRBV28 | ASSYRARNYEQY
TRBJ2-3 | 12 | TRBV6-2/TRBV6-3 | ASSYLASTDTQY
TRBJ2-3 | 11 | TRBV3-1 | ASSPPGRYTQY
TRBJ1-4 | 12 | TRBV9 | ASSEGTANEKLF
TRBJ2-1 | 13 | TRBV11-2 | ASSLVVTGVNEQF
TRBJ2-4 | 13 | TRBV7-2 | ASSLKAGELNIQY
TRBJ1-1 | 13 | TRBV6-5 | ASSAVGMMNTEAF
TRBJ1-5 | 13 | TRBV19 | ASSMGQGVNQPQH
TRBJ2-4 | 10 | TRBV7-9 | ASSQDSWVSY
TRBJ2-3 | 11 | TRBV4-2 | ASSQAGPDTQY
TRBJ1-6 | 12 | TRBV5-6 | ASSLGGGNSPLH
TRBJ2-7 | 13 | TRBV7-8 | ASSLDWGNGYEQY
TRBJ2-7 | 12 | TRBV7-2 | ASSFDSGSYEQY
TRBJ2-5 | 12 | TRBV7-2 | ASSLSFLKGTQY
TRBJ2-2 | 14 | TRBV5-1 | ASSLGTGGKTGELF
TRBJ2-7 | 14 | TRBV9 | ASSVEGRAQSYEQY
TRBJ2-3 | 12 | TRBV5-4 | ASSFDRRTDTQY
TRBJ1-5 | 13 | TRBV7-2 | ASSPNTWANQPQH
TRBJ2-4 | 10 | TRBV5-1 | ASSLAGGIQY
TRBJ2-3 | 15 | TRBV28 | ASSSGLAGLSTDTQY
TRBJ1-1 | 12 | TRBV19 | ASRGAGNKLEAF
TRBJ2-7 | 16 | TRBV3-1 | ASSQDLRGAAAIPEQY
TRBJ1-5 | 12 | TRBV6-2/TRBV6-3 | ASRREGSNQPQH
TRBJ2-5 | 14 | TRBV24-1 | ATSDYRAGGQETQY
TRBJ2-7 | 11 | TRBV19 | ASSPGPAGEQY
TRBJ2-1 | 10 | TRBV12-3/TRBV12-4 | ASSPTANEQF
TRBJ2-1 | 11 | TRBV2 | ASKGGAYNEQF
TRBJ2-1 | 14 | TRBV5-6 | ASNVIAGLFYNEQF
TRBJ2-5 | 13 | TRBV5-1 | ASSLAGDSQETQY
TRBJ2-5 | 13 | TRBV7-2 | ASSLTSGPQETQY
TRBJ2-5 | 11 | TRBV28 | ASSSRTPETQY
TRBJ1-2 | 11 | TRBV29-1 | SVDMREGYGYT
TRBJ1-2 | 9 | TRBV11-2 | ASSWGYGYT
TRBJ2-3 | 12 | TRBV3-1 | ASSHSGLGDTQY
TRBJ2-3 | 13 | TRBV27 | ASQVTGGIADTQY
TRBJ2-6 | 15 | TRBV27 | ASSLLLGGSGANVLT
TRBJ2-5 | 10 | TRBV10-3 | ATGGGLETQY
TRBJ1-5 | 11 | TRBV27 | ASSLQGNQPQH
TRBJ2-3 | 12 | TRBV20-1 | SARVPGGKDTQY
TRBJ1-6 | 14 | TRBV2 | ASRDGKSSYNSPLH
TRBJ1-5 | 13 | TRBV19 | ASSIWLNSNQPQH
TRBJ1-1 | 13 | TRBV7-2 | ASSLWGREDTEAF
TRBJ2-3 | 13 | TRBV7-7 | ASSSSVGARDTQY
TRBJ2-3 | 14 | TRBV7-2 | ASSGTSGGNTDTQY